This T cell receptor (beta chain) originates from a study of blood T cells in healthy people across ages. V shed 3 bases and J shed 7 bases, with 15 bases lying between them. The CDR3 sequence is 15 residues long. The individuals who served as donors were healthy Caucasians living in Russia, aged about 6 to 100. This clonotype was detected only once. Antigen unknown. The authors ran a second PCR of about 6 to 11 cycles using a sample-barcoded 5' primer and a J-beta primer mix. At least 2.5 million CDR3-containing paired-end reads were obtained per sample. One entry per CDR3 protein, called by TCRdb with MiXCR from the 5' RACE reads. The sample shows about 280,000 distinct CDR3 sequences, less than 30% of them seen only once. Study observations and caveats: Older age went with lower TCR beta diversity per million T cells, in a roughly linear way. In long-lived donors, naive CD4+ cell counts and diversity exceeded those of aged donors.

V and J are TRBV12-3 or TRBV12-4 and TRBJ1-4, with D perhaps matching TRBD1 (5 bases). The receptor was derived from a woman in her 70s in good health. Sequencing used blood. CDR3 nucleotide sequence: TGTGCCAGCAGTTTGGGCGCAGGGTTAAGTGAAAAACTGTTTTTT. Translating it yields CASSLGAGLSEKLFF.